This is a list of T cell receptor beta chains from one sample in a study of vaccination effects on CD4 cells after COVID-19. The antigens these receptors bind are not known. The assay was immunoSEQ multiplex PCR, and TCRdb's table has in-frame clones only and misses some. The sample yields 50,000 to 65,000 clones, roughly four fifths seen once. The sample was CD4+ T cells from PBMCs cultured with HCoV-229E spike peptides, taken before COVID-19 vaccination. Receptor source: a human donor who received a COVID-19 vaccine. CDR3s include the opening cysteine and the closing phenylalanine or tryptophan. The order of the fields is V gene, J gene, clone size, D gene, CDR3 protein, CDR3 DNA. The D gene is left open where the match is weak. For some rows the clone size is stated as once, few or many, or as a class when expanded; others skip it.

V: TRBV7-2
J: TRBJ2-3
size: NA
D: TRBD2
CDR3: CASSLEGLGSGATDTQYF
DNA: TGTGCCAGCAGCTTAGAAGGTTTAGGCAGCGGGGCTACAGATACGCAGTATTTT

V: TRBV5-1
J: TRBJ2-1
size: once
D: NA
CDR3: CASSLDGSSYNEQFF
DNA: TGCGCCAGCAGCTTGGACGGAAGTAGCTACAATGAGCAGTTCTTC

V: TRBV11-2
J: TRBJ1-5
size: NA
D: TRBD1
CDR3: CASSLEGTVTSNSNQPQHF
DNA: TGTGCCAGCAGCTTAGAAGGGACAGTGACCTCTAATAGCAATCAGCCCCAGCATTTT

V: TRBV13
J: TRBJ1-1
size: once
D: NA
CDR3: CASSLVSAEAFF
DNA: TGTGCCAGCAGCTTAGTATCTGCTGAAGCTTTCTTT

V: TRBV3-1/TRBV3-2
J: TRBJ2-3
size: NA
D: NA
CDR3: CARRKDTQYF
DNA: TGTGCCAGGAGGAAGGATACGCAGTATTTT

V: TRBV5-8
J: TRBJ2-6
size: NA
D: TRBD1
CDR3: CASSTQGAIGANVLTF
DNA: TGTGCCAGCAGCACACAGGGGGCGATAGGGGCCAACGTCCTGACTTTC

V: TRBV18
J: TRBJ1-2
size: NA
D: NA
CDR3: CASSPFQFGSSVGYTF
DNA: TGTGCCAGCTCACCTTTCCAATTCGGGAGTTCCGTGGGCTACACCTTC

V: TRBV7-2
J: TRBJ2-5
size: NA
D: NA
CDR3: CASSRDRLQETQYF
DNA: TGTGCCAGCAGCCGGGACCGTCTCCAAGAGACCCAGTACTTC

V: TRBV30
J: TRBJ2-5
size: NA
D: NA
CDR3: CAWTRQRAGETQYF
DNA: TGTGCCTGGACACGGCAGAGGGCAGGGGAGACCCAGTACTTC

V: TRBV30
J: TRBJ2-5
size: NA
D: NA
CDR3: CAWSVDAWGETQYF
DNA: TGTGCCTGGAGTGTAGATGCCTGGGGAGAGACCCAGTACTTC

V: TRBV24-1
J: TRBJ1-5
size: NA
D: NA
CDR3: CATSDGGLNQPQHF
DNA: TGTGCCACCAGTGATGGGGGTCTAAATCAGCCCCAGCATTTT

V: TRBV19
J: TRBJ2-2
size: NA
D: TRBD1
CDR3: CASRRQGNTGELFF
DNA: TGTGCCAGTAGGCGACAGGGAAACACCGGGGAGCTGTTTTTT

V: TRBV7-9
J: TRBJ1-6
size: few
D: NA
CDR3: CASSSPYSPLHF
DNA: TGTGCCAGCAGCTCGCCATATTCACCCCTCCACTTT

V: TRBV5-6
J: TRBJ2-1
size: NA
D: TRBD2
CDR3: CASSWGTSGASYNEQFF
DNA: TGTGCCAGCAGCTGGGGGACTAGCGGGGCCTCCTACAATGAGCAGTTCTTC

V: TRBV29-1
J: TRBJ2-1
size: NA
D: NA
CDR3: CSVTQFGVEQFF
DNA: TGCAGCGTGACCCAGTTTGGGGTTGAGCAGTTCTTC

V: TRBV18
J: TRBJ2-6
size: NA
D: TRBD2
CDR3: CASSPTRTSGGFGTNVLTF
DNA: TGTGCCAGCTCACCCACCCGGACGAGCGGGGGGTTTGGTACCAACGTCCTGACTTTC

V: TRBV5-1
J: TRBJ1-5
size: NA
D: TRBD1
CDR3: CASSLEDQGEVRERITQPQHF
DNA: TGCGCCAGCAGCTTGGAAGATCAGGGGGAGGTGAGGGAAAGGATAACTCAGCCCCAGCATTTT

V: TRBV18
J: TRBJ1-4
size: NA
D: NA
CDR3: CASSSGLRVGEKLFF
DNA: TGTGCCAGCTCATCTGGTCTCAGGGTAGGAGAAAAACTGTTTTTT

V: TRBV5-1
J: TRBJ2-3
size: NA
D: TRBD2
CDR3: CASSPRLTSGGDTQYF
DNA: TGCGCCAGCAGCCCACGATTGACTAGCGGGGGAGATACGCAGTATTTT

V: TRBV24-1
J: TRBJ2-3
size: NA
D: TRBD2
CDR3: CATSDFGAGDTDTQYF
DNA: TGTGCCACCAGTGATTTTGGGGCGGGAGACACAGATACGCAGTATTTT

V: TRBV9
J: TRBJ1-1
size: NA
D: NA
CDR3: CASSVAVGAEAFF
DNA: TGTGCCAGCAGCGTAGCGGTAGGCGCTGAAGCTTTCTTT

V: TRBV25-1
J: TRBJ1-1
size: NA
D: NA
CDR3: CASIGGQVTEAFF
DNA: TGTGCCAGCATTGGGGGGCAGGTGACTGAAGCTTTCTTT

V: TRBV18
J: TRBJ1-1
size: NA
D: NA
CDR3: CASSPRGETEAFF
DNA: TGTGCCAGCTCACCACGAGGGGAGACTGAAGCTTTCTTT

V: TRBV7-2
J: TRBJ1-1
size: NA
D: NA
CDR3: CASSSGQPGGTEAFF
DNA: TGTGCCAGCAGCTCAGGACAGCCGGGGGGCACTGAAGCTTTCTTT

V: TRBV19
J: TRBJ2-2
size: NA
D: TRBD1
CDR3: CASSSYRTGRNTGELFF
DNA: TGTGCCAGTAGCAGCTATCGGACAGGGAGAAACACCGGGGAGCTGTTTTTT

V: TRBV2
J: TRBJ1-1
size: once
D: NA
CDR3: CASSVHPNTEAFF
DNA: TGTGCCAGCAGTGTGCACCCGAACACTGAAGCTTTCTTT

V: TRBV15
J: TRBJ1-2
size: NA
D: NA
CDR3: CATSRVTVGGYTF
DNA: TGTGCCACCAGCAGAGTAACAGTTGGAGGCTACACCTTC

V: TRBV9
J: TRBJ2-5
size: NA
D: TRBD2
CDR3: CASSPLSGGAGETQYF
DNA: TGTGCCAGCAGCCCCCTTAGCGGGGGGGCTGGGGAGACCCAGTACTTC

V: TRBV6-6
J: TRBJ2-2
size: NA
D: NA
CDR3: CASSTRLQGSPGELFF
DNA: TGTGCCAGCAGTACACGACTCCAGGGTTCGCCCGGGGAGCTGTTTTTT

V: TRBV6-5
J: TRBJ2-3
size: NA
D: NA
CDR3: CASSKQGNTDTQYF
DNA: TGTGCCAGCAGTAAACAGGGAAACACAGATACGCAGTATTTT

V: TRBV7-2
J: TRBJ2-1
size: NA
D: TRBD1
CDR3: CASHLVPTGGNEQFF
DNA: TGTGCTAGCCACCTGGTTCCGACAGGGGGCAATGAGCAGTTCTTC

V: TRBV18
J: TRBJ2-1
size: NA
D: NA
CDR3: CASSPQGNEQFF
DNA: TGTGCCAGCTCACCACAGGGCAATGAGCAGTTCTTC

V: TRBV5-1
J: TRBJ1-4
size: once
D: TRBD1
CDR3: CASSGQGAVQDEKLFF
DNA: TGCGCCAGCAGCGGACAGGGGGCGGTTCAGGACGAAAAACTGTTTTTT

V: TRBV10-1
J: TRBJ1-5
size: medium-sized
D: NA
CDR3: CATPGIGQPQHF
DNA: TGCGCCACCCCGGGCATCGGTCAGCCCCAGCATTTT

V: TRBV24-1
J: TRBJ2-3
size: NA
D: NA
CDR3: CATSLGSGTHTDTQYF
DNA: TGTGCCACCTCTTTAGGTTCGGGGACCCACACAGATACGCAGTATTTT

V: TRBV2
J: TRBJ2-3
size: NA
D: TRBD2
CDR3: CASSEALTAGGLDTQYF
DNA: TGTGCCAGCAGTGAAGCGCTTACAGCGGGGGGGCTAGATACGCAGTATTTT

V: TRBV6-5
J: TRBJ1-2
size: NA
D: NA
CDR3: CASTPGGRNYGYTF
DNA: TGTGCCAGCACTCCTGGGGGGCGCAACTATGGCTACACCTTC

V: TRBV28
J: TRBJ1-1
size: NA
D: NA
CDR3: CASSLPGGTEAFF
DNA: TGTGCCAGCAGTTTACCGGGAGGGACTGAAGCTTTCTTT

V: TRBV18
J: TRBJ1-2
size: NA
D: NA
CDR3: CASSPLENNYGYTF
DNA: TGTGCCAGCTCACCACTAGAGAATAACTATGGCTACACCTTC

V: TRBV2
J: TRBJ1-3
size: once
D: NA
CDR3: CASTGIRSGNTIYF
DNA: TGTGCCAGCACCGGGATCCGCTCTGGAAACACCATATATTTT

V: TRBV5-5
J: TRBJ1-2
size: NA
D: TRBD1
CDR3: CASRQDRGPYGYTF
DNA: TGTGCCAGCAGACAGGACAGGGGGCCCTATGGCTACACCTTC

V: TRBV6-1
J: TRBJ1-1
size: NA
D: TRBD1
CDR3: CASSDDRGSTEAFF
DNA: TGTGCCAGCAGTGACGACAGGGGAAGCACTGAAGCTTTCTTT

V: TRBV2
J: TRBJ1-2
size: once
D: NA
CDR3: CASSFSRGDYGYTF
DNA: TGTGCCAGCAGCTTTTCCCGGGGGGACTATGGCTACACCTTC

V: TRBV5-1
J: TRBJ1-3
size: NA
D: NA
CDR3: CASRLDTSSGNTIYF
DNA: TGCGCCAGCAGGCTGGACACCAGCTCTGGAAACACCATATATTTT

V: TRBV28
J: TRBJ1-3
size: NA
D: NA
CDR3: CASSLWGAPGNTIYF
DNA: TGTGCCAGCAGTTTATGGGGGGCGCCTGGAAACACCATATATTTT

V: TRBV3-1/TRBV3-2
J: TRBJ1-1
size: few
D: TRBD1
CDR3: CASSSTGGRSTEAFF
DNA: TGTGCCAGCAGCTCAACAGGGGGAAGAAGCACTGAAGCTTTCTTT

V: TRBV3-1/TRBV3-2
J: TRBJ2-3
size: NA
D: TRBD2
CDR3: CASSRSLLAGLPDTQYF
DNA: TGTGCCAGCAGCCGCTCCCTTCTAGCGGGCCTTCCAGATACGCAGTATTTT

V: TRBV7-3
J: TRBJ2-2
size: NA
D: TRBD2
CDR3: CASSLTLGGTNTGELFF
DNA: TGTGCCAGCAGCTTAACGTTGGGGGGGACGAACACCGGGGAGCTGTTTTTT

V: TRBV9
J: TRBJ1-6
size: few
D: NA
CDR3: CASSASSSSYNSPLHF
DNA: TGTGCCAGCAGCGCCAGCAGTAGCTCCTATAATTCACCCCTCCACTTT

V: TRBV6-5
J: TRBJ2-2
size: NA
D: NA
CDR3: CASSPLNTGELFF
DNA: TGTGCCAGCAGCCCACTGAACACCGGGGAGCTGTTTTTT

V: TRBV21-1
J: TRBJ2-5
size: NA
D: NA
CDR3: CASSKVRPGQETQYF
DNA: TGTGCCAGCAGCAAAGTCCGGCCAGGTCAAGAGACCCAGTACTTC

V: TRBV24-1
J: TRBJ2-5
size: NA
D: NA
CDR3: CATSDFSGTQYF
DNA: TGTGCCACCAGTGATTTTAGTGGGACCCAGTACTTC

V: TRBV30
J: TRBJ1-2
size: NA
D: TRBD1
CDR3: CAIDPGGYGYTF
DNA: TGTGCGATCGATCCAGGGGGCTATGGCTACACCTTC

V: TRBV24-1
J: TRBJ2-2
size: NA
D: NA
CDR3: CATARGNTGELFF
DNA: TGTGCCACCGCCAGGGGGAACACCGGGGAGCTGTTTTTT

V: TRBV19
J: TRBJ1-1
size: few
D: NA
CDR3: CASSFRGGRNTEAFF
DNA: TGTGCCAGTAGTTTCCGGGGAGGGAGAAACACTGAAGCTTTCTTT

V: TRBV7-6
J: TRBJ1-3
size: NA
D: NA
CDR3: CASSSRPGALSGNTIYF
DNA: TGTGCCAGCAGCTCAAGGCCGGGGGCCCTCTCTGGAAACACCATATATTTT

V: TRBV6-5
J: TRBJ2-5
size: NA
D: NA
CDR3: CASSLPGEETQYF
DNA: TGTGCCAGCAGTCTTCCGGGGGAAGAGACCCAGTACTTC

V: TRBV6-5
J: TRBJ2-4
size: NA
D: TRBD1
CDR3: CASNIGQGGIQYF
DNA: TGTGCCAGCAACATTGGACAGGGGGGCATTCAGTACTTC

V: TRBV3-1/TRBV3-2
J: TRBJ2-2
size: few
D: TRBD1
CDR3: CASSQTSGQGAHTGELFF
DNA: TGTGCCAGCAGCCAGACCTCGGGACAGGGGGCGCACACCGGGGAGCTGTTTTTT

V: TRBV12-3/TRBV12-4
J: TRBJ1-4
size: NA
D: NA
CDR3: CASSLQANEKLFF
DNA: TGTGCCAGCAGTTTACAGGCGAATGAAAAACTGTTTTTT